This TCR beta chain appears in the sequencing data of a study of T cell responses to AZD1222 COVID-19 vaccine. For the study at large: Analyses pooled second doses at about 4 or about 12 weeks.

Study conclusions and caveats: Spike-specific TCR breadth rose after two AZD1222 doses, and depth rose as well. Reportedly, nearly half of unique spike TCRs recognized epitopes outside B.1.351/B.1.1.7 mutations.

Here immunoSEQ multiplex PCR was the method, and the copy in TCRdb shows in-frame clones only, minus some. The repertoire consists of under 200,000 clones, with over 80% occurring once and the leading ten covering about 1.9%. The germline V gene encodes CDR1 LNHDA and CDR2 SQIVND (reference sequence). The CDR3 sequence is 14 residues long. V shed 6 bases and J shed 2 bases, with 13 bases lying between them. Remarks on this clone: Its specificity is unknown.

This receptor was taken from an adult in good health. Material: peripheral blood, obtained on day 0 of AZD1222 vaccination. J is TRBJ1-1 and V is TRBV19; D remains unclear. This CDR3 is CASSAIPHNTEAFF. The CDR3 DNA reads TGTGCCAGTAGCGCGATCCCACATAACACTGAAGCTTTCTTT.